The clone carrying this TCR beta chain has a handful of counts. The antigen is undetermined. Other DNA sequences in the sample encode the same CDR3. This entry is derived from a study of CD8+ T cells in alopecia areata. Turning to the study itself: Those treated were given oral tofacitinib at 5 to 10 mg twice daily.

Once RNA had been extracted, it was reverse transcribed into cDNA to act as the sequencing template. The data were produced by immunoSEQ multiplex PCR, yet TCRdb's version contains in-frame clones alone and is incomplete. The sample consists of about 220,000 clones, more than 45% of them appearing once. Documented treatment: oral pan-JAK inhibitor, 5-10 mg twice daily. Overall study results and limits: Affected scalp, especially in alopecia totalis/universalis, had a higher clonality than normal scalp did. Clonality in the scalp and expanded CD8+ clones ranked among the top 100 were significantly decreased by tofacitinib. Patients shared TCRs less clearly than mice did, possibly owing to HLA.

V gave up 0 bases and J gave up 7 bases, with 10 bases separating them. The CDR3 spans 13 residues. Germline V CDR1 and CDR2: GTSNPN, SVGIG (reference sequence). V and J are TRBV30 and TRBJ1-5; D might be TRBD1 (6 bases). The sequence came from a human donor with alopecia areata. Sequences were derived from CD4+ T cells sorted from blood, sampled at week 4, from a patient treated with tofacitinib. The chain's CDR3 is CAWSVGGGQPQHF. DNA of the CDR3: TGTGCCTGGAGTGTAGGAGGGGGACAGCCCCAGCATTTT.